The 22 T cell receptor beta chains presented below share a single source sample, sequenced in a study of control samples from healthy donors and cancer patients. Method: immunoSEQ multiplex PCR; TCRdb's copy keeps in-frame clones and lacks some. This table holds about 120,000 clones, 88% found once. Sample: blood. All receptors derive from a woman aged 70-85 years in good health.

V usage is TRBV5-1 and J usage is TRBJ2-3, with D possibly being TRBD1 or TRBD2 (5 bases each). Germline V gene lookup returns CDR1 SGHRS and CDR2 YFSETQ. The CDR3 sequence is 13 residues long. V shed 5 bases and J shed 0 bases, with 7 bases lying between them. The CDR3 loop is CASRGDSTDTQYF. The CDR3 region has the DNA TGCGCCAGCAGGGGGGACAGCACAGATACGCAGTATTTT.

The chain recombines TRBV7-6 with TRBJ1-1, with D uncertain. Deletions cut 0 bases from V and 0 bases from J, with 11 bases between. This CDR3 is 16 amino acids long. Germline V gene data show CDR1 as SGHVS and CDR2 as FNYEAQ. This CDR3 reads CASSLAPDNMNTEAFF. CDR3 sequence (DNA): TGTGCCAGCAGCTTAGCCCCCGACAACATGAACACTGAAGCTTTCTTT.

V usage is TRBV7-2 and J usage is TRBJ1-2, with D perhaps matching TRBD1 (5 bases). Germline lookup yields CDR1 SGHTA and CDR2 FQGNSA. Trimming stripped 5 bases from V and 7 bases from J, with 11 bases between. This CDR3 contains 12 residues. CDR3: CASSPKDSGYTF. The CDR3 coding sequence is TGTGCCAGCAGCCCGAAAGACAGTGGCTACACCTTC.

This clone was seen a few times. The gene calls are TRBV6-6 and TRBJ1-2; D not certain. Germline V gene sequence: CDR1 MNHNY, CDR2 SVGAGI (reference sequence). This CDR3 has 13 amino acids. The V end lost 7 bases, the J end lost 0 bases, and 9 bases lay between the germline ends. The CDR3 here is CASTTQANYGYTF. In nucleotides, the CDR3 is TGTGCCAGCACAACGCAGGCTAACTATGGCTACACCTTC.

The chain uses TRBV19 and TRBJ1-1; a weak D match, TRBD1 (5 bases). CDR1 is LNHDA and CDR2 is SQIVND in the germline V gene (reference sequence). There are 16 residues in the CDR3. V lost 7 bases to trimming and J lost 0 bases, with 18 bases between them. CDR3 in DNA: TGTGCCAGTAAGGGGCAAGGAAACGGCTTGAACACTGAAGCTTTCTTT. Protein: CASKGQGNGLNTEAFF. Together with reference TRBV19 and TRBJ1-1, the CDR3 gives the full variable domain: DGGITQSPKYLFRKEGQNVTLSCEQNLNHDAMYWYRQDPGQGLRLIYYSQIVNDFQKGDIAEGYSVSREKKESFPLTVTSAQKNPTAFYLCASKGQGNGLNTEAFFGQGTRLTVV.

V is TRBV24-1 and J is TRBJ1-1; TRBD1 matches 8 bases. V lost 1 base and J lost 4; bases outside the gene matches: 22. The CDR3 contains 21 residues. The germline V gene encodes CDR1 KGHDR and CDR2 SFDVKD. CDR3 sequence reads: CATSDFPFRDRTPPWGTEAFF. CDR3 DNA sequence: TGTGCCACCAGTGATTTTCCGTTTCGGGACAGGACTCCCCCCTGGGGCACTGAAGCTTTCTTT.

V and J are TRBV25-1 and TRBJ1-2, with TRBD1 matching over 12 bases. CDR1 MGHDK and CDR2 SYGVNS come from the germline V gene. The J segment lost 5 bases and the V segment lost 0 bases, leaving 7 bases of the junction unmatched. CDR3 length: 17 residues. This chain's CDR3 is CASSEYGTGGDLYGYTF. The CDR3 coding sequence is TGTGCCAGCAGTGAATATGGGACAGGGGGCGATCTGTATGGCTACACCTTC.

V and J are TRBV7-9 and TRBJ1-5; D is unresolved. CDR1 SEHNR and CDR2 FQNEAQ come from the germline V gene (reference sequence). V lost 3 bases and J lost 10, with 10 bases in between. The CDR3 loop spans 12 amino acids. The CDR3 loop is CASSFQLSPQHF. CDR3 nucleotides: TGTGCCAGCAGCTTCCAACTGTCCCCCCAGCATTTT.

This clone was found once. V usage is TRBV11-2 and J usage is TRBJ2-7, with a possible D match to TRBD2 (7 bases). The V gene's germline CDR1 is SGHAT and CDR2 FQNNGV. This CDR3 region has 15 residues. V lost 0 bases to trimming and J lost 3 bases, with 12 bases between them. DNA for the CDR3: TGTGCCAGCAGCTTAGAGGGGGGGGCCTTCTACGAGCAGTACTTC. It specifies CASSLEGGAFYEQYF.

This clone turned up a few times. J is TRBJ1-1 and V is TRBV7-6, with no clear D. CDR3 length: 13 amino acids. Trimming shortened V by 4 bases and J by 3 bases, and 9 bases separated the two germline ends. Germline V gene data show CDR1 as SGHVS and CDR2 as FNYEAQ. CDR3 region: CASSSRGDTEAFF. DNA of the CDR3: TGTGCCAGCAGCTCCCGTGGTGACACTGAAGCTTTCTTT.

The chain has TRBV7-2 and TRBJ2-2; 9 bases line up with TRBD1. The V and J ends lost 1 base and 2 bases, in that order; junction bases with no gene match: 2. In germline, CDR1 is SGHTA, CDR2 FQGNSA. This CDR3 is built from 16 residues. The DNA for the CDR3 is TGTGCCAGCAGCTTAGTGGGACAGGGTAACACCGGGGAGCTGTTTTTT. Its protein product is CASSLVGQGNTGELFF.

Written as DNA, the CDR3 is TGCAGCGTTGACGGGGTACTGGAGGGGGAAGCTTTCTTT. Encoded protein: CSVDGVLEGEAFF. The chain recombines TRBV29-1 with TRBJ1-1, with a possible D match to TRBD1 (5 bases). The V gene lost 3 bases and the J gene lost 8 bases, with 16 bases spanning the gap. Germline V gene sequence: CDR1 SQVTM, CDR2 ANQGSEA. This CDR3 has 13 amino acids.

The CDR3 DNA follows: TGTGCCAGCAGTTACCCCCCCTTGGTAGCGGGGGTGAGCGAGCAGTACTTC. Encoded protein: CASSYPPLVAGVSEQYF. The rearrangement links TRBV6-2 or TRBV6-3 to TRBJ2-7, with TRBD2 matching over 9 bases. The CDR3 length is 17 residues. J gave up 6 bases and V 2 bases, and 14 bases lay outside the gene matches. Germline assignment: CDR1 MNHEY and CDR2 SVGEGT.

The chain carries TRBV7-2 and TRBJ2-5; D is possibly TRBD1 or TRBD2 (5 bases each). CDR1 is SGHTA and CDR2 is FQGNSA in the germline V gene. The CDR3 extends over 13 amino acids. The V and J ends lost 8 bases and 5 bases respectively, with 15 bases between them. CDR3 sequence (DNA): TGTGCCAGCGGGGGTAGCATGTTGGAGACCCAGTACTTC. Protein: CASGGSMLETQYF.

This chain uses TRBV7-9 with TRBJ1-2; the match to TRBD1 covers 7 bases. The germline CDR1 and CDR2 sequences are SEHNR and FQNEAQ (reference sequence). V was clipped by 3 bases and J by 5 bases; unmatched bases: 6. The CDR3 is 14 residues long. CDR3 sequence: CASSFTGQDYGYTF. Here the CDR3 DNA reads TGTGCCAGCAGCTTTACCGGACAGGATTATGGCTACACCTTC.

This chain connects TRBV27 to TRBJ2-3; 8 bases match TRBD2. Germline V gene sequence: CDR1 MNHEY, CDR2 SMNVEV (reference sequence). This CDR3 is 15 amino acids long. The ends lost 6 bases at V and 0 bases at J; junction bases unmatched: 5. CDR3 residues: CASRLSGGSTDTQYF. The CDR3 nucleotides read TGTGCCAGCAGGCTGAGCGGGGGAAGCACAGATACGCAGTATTTT.

The chain uses TRBV11-2 and TRBJ1-2, with unresolved D. The CDR3 loop spans 14 amino acids. Trimming stripped 5 bases from V and 4 bases from J, with 14 bases between. Germline values: CDR1 SGHAT, CDR2 FQNNGV. CDR3 DNA sequence: TGTGCCAGCAGCCCCGGGTCACTCCCCTATGGCTACACCTTC. Translation gives CASSPGSLPYGYTF. Looking up the rest from reference TRBV11-2 and TRBJ1-2 gives the full variable domain: EAGVAQSPRYKIIEKRQSVAFWCNPISGHATLYWYQQILGQGPKLLIQFQNNGVVDDSQLPKDRFSAERLKGVDSTLKIQPAKLEDSAVYLCASSPGSLPYGYTFGSGTRLTVV.

A few counts support this clone. The J gene is TRBJ1-2, the V gene TRBV11-2, with a tentative D call TRBD1 (6 bases). Germline V CDR1 and CDR2: SGHAT, FQNNGV. Between the trimmed V and J ends, which lost 5 bases and 4 bases, there was a span of 11 bases. The CDR3 has 13 amino acids. In DNA form, the CDR3 reads TGTGCCAGCAGCAGGGGGGGAGCCTATGGCTACACCTTC. It encodes CASSRGGAYGYTF.

The chain couples TRBV4-3 to TRBJ1-2, with D maybe TRBD1 (5 bases). There are 15 residues in the CDR3. V lost 4 bases, J lost 7 bases, and 19 bases lay in between. Germline-derived CDR1 and CDR2 are LGHNA and YSLEER. DNA for the CDR3: TGCGCCAGCAGCCTCTTCCTCGGGGGTGGATCTGGCTACACCTTC. It specifies CASSLFLGGGSGYTF.

This clone came up once. The chain combines TRBV10-2 with TRBJ1-1; D not resolved. Trimming cost V 0 bases and J 1 base, with 18 bases left between them. Looked up from germline, CDR1 is WSHSY and CDR2 is SAAADI. This CDR3 is 18 amino acids long. CDR3 protein: CASSESRRWGTANTEAFF. The CDR3 coding sequence is TGCGCCAGCAGTGAGTCGAGGCGTTGGGGAACCGCGAACACTGAAGCTTTCTTT.

The rearrangement links TRBV3-1 (or the pseudogene TRBV3-2) to TRBJ1-2; D perhaps matches TRBD1 (5 bases). Germline-derived CDR1 and CDR2 are LGHDT and YNNKEL (reference sequence). The CDR3 loop spans 16 amino acids. V lost 1 base, J lost 6 bases, and 18 bases lay in between. Here the CDR3 reads CASSQGSPSGHDGYTF. Here the CDR3 DNA reads TGTGCCAGCAGCCAAGGGTCCCCCTCGGGGCACGATGGCTACACCTTC.

This clone was detected once. The DNA for the CDR3 is TGCGCCAGCAGCCAAGTCTCGGGGGATACGCAGTATTTT. Its translation: CASSQVSGDTQYF. The chain joins TRBV4-1 to TRBJ2-3; D may be TRBD2 (5 bases). Trimming removed 1 base from V and 6 bases from J, with 8 bases in between. The CDR3 covers 13 residues. Looked up from germline, CDR1 is MGHRA and CDR2 is YSYEKL.